Each of the 16 T cell receptor beta chains below was sequenced from the same sample in a study of T cell changes during pregnancy in multiple sclerosis. TCRdb's table, derived via immunoSEQ multiplex PCR, lists solely in-frame clones and lacks some. The data contain around 43,000 clones, around 93% of them singletons. The sample in question was CD8+ T cells from peripheral blood mononuclear cells, obtained after pregnancy. The receptors shown here come from a female donor with multiple sclerosis, enrolled in a pregnancy study.

CDR3 sequence reads: CASSIGGNTDTQYF. CDR3 sequence (DNA): TGTGCCAGCAGCATCGGGGGGAACACAGATACGCAGTATTTT. The chain links TRBV9 to TRBJ2-3; 7 bases are a match to TRBD2. Germline values: CDR1 SGDLS, CDR2 YYNGEE. Unmatched junction bases numbered 4, after V lost 4 bases and J lost 2 bases. This CDR3 has 14 amino acids.

This chain connects TRBV5-4 to TRBJ2-3; D remains unclear. Trimming took 3 bases from V and 1 from J, leaving 3 bases between them. This CDR3 region has 12 residues. Germline CDR1 reads SGHNT; CDR2 reads YYREEE (reference sequence). CDR3 amino acids: CASSSGTDTQYF. The CDR3 DNA reads TGTGCCAGCAGCTCCGGCACAGATACGCAGTATTTT. The variable domain in full, with the rest retrieved from reference TRBV5-4 and TRBJ2-3, is ETGVTQSPTHLIKTRGQQVTLRCSSQSGHNTVSWYQQALGQGPQFIFQYYREEENGRGNFPPRFSGLQFPNYSSELNVNALELDDSALYLCASSSGTDTQYFGPGTRLTVL.

The chain is built from TRBV6-6 and TRBJ1-5; 8 bases line up with TRBD1. Unmatched junction bases numbered 3, after V lost 4 bases and J lost 4 bases. Looked up from germline, CDR1 is MNHNY and CDR2 is SVGAGI (reference sequence). The CDR3 length is 14 residues. CDR3 region: CASSWTGTNQPQHF. The CDR3 bases are TGTGCCAGCAGTTGGACAGGGACGAATCAGCCCCAGCATTTT.

This chain links TRBV6-1 with TRBJ2-5, with 9 bases lining up with TRBD1. The CDR3 is 14 residues long. Trimming at V came to 7 bases and at J to 5 bases, leaving 8 bases not matched to a gene. Looked up from germline, CDR1 is MNHNS and CDR2 is SASEGT. The CDR3 bases are TGTGCCAGCACCGGGTGGGGGACAGGGGAGACCCAGTACTTC. It is translated as CASTGWGTGETQYF.

This CDR3 reads CASSPGQGSPAPSNEQFF. The DNA of the CDR3 is TGTGCCAGCAGCCCCGGACAGGGCTCTCCTGCACCCTCCAATGAGCAGTTCTTC. The chain joins TRBV11-3 to TRBJ2-1; 8 bases align to TRBD1. Germline lookup yields CDR1 SGHNT and CDR2 YENEEA. V dropped 5 bases and J dropped 6; count of bases not matched to a gene: 18. This CDR3 region has 18 residues.

This clone was counted once. CDR3 sequence reads: CASNPPGQGDGYTF. CDR3 coding DNA: TGTGCCAGCAATCCTCCGGGACAGGGGGATGGCTACACCTTC. J is TRBJ1-2 and V is TRBV28, with 11 bases aligning to TRBD1. Germline loops: CDR1 MDHEN, CDR2 SYDVKM. J gave up 6 bases and V 7 bases, and 7 bases lay outside the gene matches. The CDR3 loop spans 14 amino acids.

This clone was seen a single time. CDR3 coding DNA: TGTGCCAGCAGCAGACTGGGCAATCAGCCCCAGCATTTT. Protein sequence: CASSRLGNQPQHF. V is TRBV27 and J is TRBJ1-5; D gene ambiguous. V was shortened by 6 bases and J by 2 bases, with 8 bases between the two germline ends. The germline V gene encodes CDR1 MNHEY and CDR2 SMNVEV (reference sequence). The CDR3 loop spans 13 amino acids.

This chain connects TRBV7-9 to TRBJ1-1; the match to TRBD1 covers 9 bases. CDR1 is SEHNR, CDR2 FQNEAQ, per germline (reference sequence). V lost 1 base and J lost 2; bases outside the gene matches: 11. This CDR3 region has 18 residues. DNA for the CDR3: TGTGCCAGCAGCTTAGGTGCTATAGGGACAGGGTCAAACACTGAAGCTTTCTTT. It encodes CASSLGAIGTGSNTEAFF.

The CDR3 reads CASSLKDRGHPSTGELFF. CDR3 nucleotides: TGTGCCAGCAGCTTAAAAGACAGGGGGCACCCGAGCACCGGGGAGCTGTTTTTT. V is TRBV7-3 and J is TRBJ2-2; 10 nucleotides agree with TRBD1. Germline V CDR1 and CDR2: SGHTA, FQGTGA. With 1 base clipped from V and 4 bases from J, the junction kept 9 bases outside the gene matches. The CDR3 sequence is 18 residues long.

The CDR3 DNA reads as TGTGCCAGCAGATACAGGGAGGGGTCAACCTACGAGCAGTACTTC. Translating gives CASRYREGSTYEQYF. The gene calls are TRBV2 and TRBJ2-7, with D perhaps TRBD2 (7 bases). This CDR3 has 15 amino acids. Germline V gene sequence: CDR1 SNHLY, CDR2 FYNNEI. The germline V and J ends were trimmed by 6 bases and 2 bases, with 17 bases remaining between them. The whole variable domain, filled in from reference TRBV2 and TRBJ2-7, reads EPEVTQTPSHQVTQMGQEVILRCVPISNHLYFYWYRQILGQKVEFLVSFYNNEISEKSEIFDDQFSVERPDGSNFTLKIRSTKLEDSAMYFCASRYREGSTYEQYFGPGTRLTVT.

The J gene is TRBJ2-1, the V gene TRBV19, with no clear D. The CDR3 extends over 15 amino acids. V was cut by 7 bases and J by 4 bases, with 17 bases left in between. CDR1 LNHDA and CDR2 SQIVND come from the germline V gene (reference sequence). CDR3 sequence (DNA): TGTGCCAGTACCGATGACTCCGAAGTTTACAATGAGCAGTTCTTC. Translation: CASTDDSEVYNEQFF.

The CDR3 reads CASSSGTGNYGYTF. In nucleotides, the CDR3 is TGTGCCAGCAGTTCAGGGACAGGAAACTATGGCTACACCTTC. The chain links TRBV27 to TRBJ1-2; the match to TRBD1 covers 8 bases. This CDR3 has 14 amino acids. Germline V gene data show CDR1 as MNHEY and CDR2 as SMNVEV (reference sequence). The V segment lost 4 bases and the J segment 2 bases; nucleotides outside the gene matches: 3.

The chain recombines TRBV4-3 with TRBJ2-6; TRBD2 matches 7 bases. The germline V gene encodes CDR1 LGHNA and CDR2 YSLEER. J lost 3 bases, V lost 0 bases, and 5 bases had no gene match. This CDR3 spans 17 amino acids. Here the CDR3 reads CASSQDGGGRGANVLTF. The CDR3 DNA follows: TGCGCCAGCAGCCAAGATGGGGGGGGACGTGGGGCCAACGTCCTGACTTTC.

This chain connects TRBV25-1 to TRBJ2-1, with 8 bases fitting TRBD1. V lost 3 bases and J lost 7; bases outside the gene matches: 5. The germline V gene has CDR1 MGHDK and CDR2 SYGVNS. This CDR3 has 14 residues. CDR3 in DNA: TGTGCCAGCAGTGATTCCGACAGGGGTAATGAGCAGTTCTTC. It codes for CASSDSDRGNEQFF.

Turning to this clone: The junction departs from the called germline gene at one end, perhaps through a read error. The chain joins TRBV11-2 to TRBJ1-4; D not certain. Germline values: CDR1 SGHAT, CDR2 FQNNGV. This CDR3 has 12 residues. Here the CDR3 reads CASSSTLRDKVF. The CDR3 DNA reads TGTGCCAGCAGCTCAACCCTGCGGGATAAAGTTTTT.

The chain is built from TRBV27 and TRBJ2-5, with 11 positions matching TRBD2. There are 18 residues in the CDR3. Germline V CDR1 and CDR2: MNHEY, SMNVEV (reference sequence). The J segment lost 1 base and the V segment lost 0 bases, leaving 7 bases of the junction unmatched. The CDR3 loop reads CASSLSGLAGGPQETQYF. CDR3 coding DNA: TGTGCCAGCAGTTTATCGGGGCTAGCGGGAGGCCCCCAAGAGACCCAGTACTTC.